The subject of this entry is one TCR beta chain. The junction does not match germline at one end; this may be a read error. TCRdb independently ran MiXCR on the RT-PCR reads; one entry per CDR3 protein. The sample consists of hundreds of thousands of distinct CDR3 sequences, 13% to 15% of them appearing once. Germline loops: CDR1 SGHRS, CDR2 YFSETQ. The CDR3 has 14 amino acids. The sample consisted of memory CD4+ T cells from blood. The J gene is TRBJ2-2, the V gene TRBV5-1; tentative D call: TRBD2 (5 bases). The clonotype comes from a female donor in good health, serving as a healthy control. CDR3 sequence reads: CASSLGQLAGELFF. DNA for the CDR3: TGCGCCAGCAGCTTGGGGCAGTTGGCCGGGGAGCTGTTTTTC.